The source of this T cell receptor (beta chain) is a study of cytomegalovirus exposure and HLA in healthy donors (dated by TCRdb to between 2016 and 2019). As for the study more broadly: An earlier analysis of fewer than 750 of the donors reported 250 to 300 Gb of sequence data and around 110 million unique TCR beta sequences obtained from about 170 million T cells. An early release covering some 640 HLA-typed donors comprised roughly 300 gigabases of sequencing data and about 90 million unique TCR sequences. All discovery cohort repertoires had been generated using a single sequencing platform. Typing coverage differed by locus: A, B, C, DRB1 and DQB1 were typed in about 620-630 donors, DQA1 in roughly 510, DPA1 in 600 to 610, and DPB1 in 472. The T cell repertoires of about 700 subjects were profiled by immunosequencing and related to cytomegalovirus serostatus. The aim of the study was to test whether cataloging public T cell receptors could identify signatures of past pathogen exposure. HLA typing included class I and class II loci at four-digit resolution. Rather than drawing on any new phenotypic data, the later analysis identified candidate immune exposures from TCR beta sequences and the way those sequences occurred across donors. Of the 300 to 500 genotyped donors, 81% were placed in the genetic ancestry cluster associated with self-reported Caucasian donors. A later genetic analysis took genome-wide SNP genotypes for about three fifths of the roughly 700 donors and used that subset as a discovery cohort. Alongside the repertoire data, information on donor age, sex, ethnicity and CMV serostatus was compiled. Across some 400 genotyped donors of the cohort, an average of about 240,000 unique TCR beta nucleotide sequences per donor were sequenced, and 15% to 20% of those sequences were non-productive. In a later analysis, previously published TCR beta repertoires from 500 to 750 donors were re-analyzed and high-resolution HLA genotyping was added so that TCR occurrence patterns could be studied. Because of strong linkage in the cohort, roughly five DR-DQ haplotypes were treated as single units for association and clustering. A separate validation cohort of some 130 different subjects was used in addition to the 666-subject first cohort. An earlier analysis of nearly 600 of the donors applied high-throughput TCR beta sequencing to assess whether each TCR beta V gene segment acted as functional or pseudogenic. High-throughput TCR immunosequencing, statistical association of individual TCRs with disease status, and machine learning were combined to predict cytomegalovirus infection status. Broad study findings and their caveats: Most TCR sequences were seen in very few donors, while some public TCRs were found in many individuals. Because HLA typing was missing for some donors at each locus, association tests included only the typed subset. In vitro tests confirmed that a few of the cytomegalovirus-associated TCR beta chains recognize cytomegalovirus antigens. When HLA alleles, especially DR and DQ, strongly co-occurred, TCR associations were difficult to assign to individual alleles. Only TCR beta chains were sequenced in this cohort, and the absence of alpha or paired-chain data limited detectable features. In a later genetic analysis, fewer N-insertions in productive TCRs were reported among donors in an Asian-associated ancestry cluster than the roughly 700-donor mean. In a later analysis, TCR association rates were found to vary across HLA loci, with the most associated TCRs seen for DRB1 alleles and the fewest for HLA-C alleles. Immune exposure information for the cohort was limited to CMV serostatus. According to the authors, the approach could potentially be generalized to other disease states and immunological phenotypes. Specific HLA alleles were associated with around 18,000 TCR beta sequences at a false discovery rate of 0.05 in a later analysis. Linkage disequilibrium might explain the correlated functional status among segregating V segments, but an unknown experimental factor could not be ruled out. Presence/absence analyses assumed roughly uniform sequencing depth across donors, an assumption that may not hold. In a later analysis, HLA-associated TCR beta chains were found to be more clonally expanded and to have lower generation probabilities than equally common non-associated chains. According to a later analysis, parvovirus B19, influenza, CMV and Epstein-Barr virus appeared linked to several top co-occurrence clusters. Most CMV-associated TCR beta chains appeared to be HLA-restricted in a later analysis, and the HLA associations seemed to be driven largely by CMV exposure. The sequencing pipeline was judged likely to have produced a cluster of highly shared sequence variants as a technical artifact. The study listed 170 or so TCR beta chains as associated with cytomegalovirus. Because counts were too low, some 17 rarely observed V segments, including chromosome 9 orphons, were left out of the earlier analysis of 500 to 650 of the donors. An association between a missense DCLRE1C variant and V-gene and J-gene trimming of TCR beta chains was found in a later genetic analysis and replicated in an independent cohort. The classifier was reported to diagnose cytomegalovirus status with high specificity and sensitivity in both the original cohort and the validation cohort. A further reported finding was that TCR beta sequences accurately predicted the HLA-A and HLA-B alleles for most subjects in the first cohort. In an earlier analysis of fewer than 700 of the donors, most TCR beta V segments appeared in productive rearrangements about 87% or about 30% of the time, broadly matching IMGT annotations.

Regarding this clone: Its antigen is currently not known. No much larger clonotype is one base removed from it; base qualities were not supplied.

The cohort consisted of more than 650 healthy bone marrow donors. Cohort members were all nominally healthy when sampled, although unrecorded immune exposures were likely present. The donor was CMV seronegative and belonged to the group of 352 seronegative cohort members. A peripheral blood sample was provided by each donor, and peripheral blood mononuclear cells were used for TCR beta sequencing. The Qiagen DNeasy Blood Extraction Kit was used to extract genomic DNA from the blood cell samples. Libraries were prepared through the immunoSEQ multiplex PCR assay. The multiplex PCR relied on a mix of 60 forward primers for TCR Vbeta segments and 13 reverse primers for TCR Jbeta segments. The CDR3 region of rearranged TCR beta genes was amplified from genomic DNA by a multiplex PCR assay. The Illumina HiSeq System was used to sequence the amplified TCR beta libraries as 87-base-pair reads. The authors processed their data as follows. Across the 500 to 750 repertoires, a later analysis counted approximately 75 million unique TCR beta chains, 9.5 million to 12 million of which were shared by at least two donors. Raw reads were error-corrected and collapsed into unique sequences with a nearest-neighbor algorithm that merged closely related sequences to remove PCR and sequencing errors. To assign V, D and J gene segments, CDR3 sequences were aligned to IMGT reference sequences. For a sequence to be retained, a match of at least six nucleotides to both a V gene segment and a J gene segment was required. Rearrangements were classified as productive when the CDR3 lacked stop codons and remained in frame with V and J, and all other rearrangements were classified as non-productive. CDR3 was defined according to IMGT convention as the region running from the second conserved V-encoded cysteine to the conserved J-encoded phenylalanine. The earlier analysis of 500 to 650 of the donors excluded any sequence lacking an unambiguous match to a single V gene segment. In an earlier analysis of 587 of the donors, V segments were called functional above 56.7% productive rearrangements and were called segregating when the between-donor standard deviation exceeded 5%. A statistical classification framework was built for diagnosing cytomegalovirus status from the catalog of TCR beta chain sequences. A later analysis assigned V and J genes by comparing TCR nucleotide sequences with IMGT/GENE-DB human TR gene sequences. In a later analysis, CDR3 sequences and most-parsimonious VDJ recombination scenarios were assigned using the TCRdist pipeline. In a later analysis, each TCR beta chain was defined by its CDR3 amino acid sequence together with its V-gene family, and reads lacking a unique V-gene family were excluded. In a later analysis, around 600 highly shared, low-generation-probability nucleotide sequences were removed to address suspected cross-contamination and a sequencing artifact. In a later analysis, a clonal expansion index was calculated for each public chain from normalized within-repertoire ranks of inferred template counts. In a later analysis, generation probabilities were computed using a VDJ recombination model fitted to out-of-frame rearrangements, and the results were checked against IGoR. In a later analysis, hypergeometric tests were used to score TCR-TCR, TCR-HLA and TCR-CMV co-occurrence, with a repertoire-size bias correction applied to TCR pairs. A later analysis estimated false discovery rates by permuting HLA or CMV assignments 20 times. In a later analysis, co-occurring TCRs were grouped using DBSCAN, and TCRdist sequence similarity was added for clustering within HLA-allele-positive subsets. Co-occurrence clustering excluded repertoires with fewer than 30,000 or more than 120,000 public chains, plus five with anomalous nucleotide sharing. TCRdb took this table from immuneACCESS and kept in-frame rearrangements with V and J called. Such tables lack part of the clones; where checked against another copy, unresolved V genes explain under half of the gap, and the rest is unexplained. That table is the source of V, J and clone size, and D and trimming were worked out from the DNA. Counted in this sample were about 210,000 clones; around 79% of them appeared once. The top ten clonotypes cover 1.5% to 2% of the sample.

The sequence was collected from a male donor in good health and CMV-seronegative. Sequenced material: PBMCs.

Here is the DNA: TGTGCCAGCAGCCAAATACGGGAGTCCCGGACCTACAATGAGCAGTTCTTC. This is translated as CASSQIRESRTYNEQFF. The chain joins TRBV4-2 to TRBJ2-1; matching of 6 bases hints at TRBD2 as the D gene. Including the terminal cysteine and phenylalanine, the CDR3 comprises 17 residues. The CDR3 DNA has 51 bases and is translated from base 1. In the germline V gene, CDR1 corresponds to LGHNA and CDR2 to YNFKEQ. V is reduced by 2 bases and J by 2 bases, leaving a spacing of 16 bases between them.